This T cell receptor beta chain was sequenced during a study of blood T cell repertoires in COVID-19 (dated by TCRdb to the early 2020s). Regarding the research as a whole: Samples covering the acute and convalescent phases of COVID-19 were provided by collaborators in the United States, Italy and Spain. The prospective study material was composed of cDNA or gDNA derived from T cells, B-cell-depleted T cells, or PBMCs. Subjects who had been exposed to COVID-19, were actively infected with it, or had recovered from it provided the deeply sampled blood TCRbeta repertoires that made up the dataset. The repertoires were released in a freely available public database meant as a resource for research on the immune response to SARS-CoV-2. Samples came from the ongoing ImmuneRACE study (first 160 participants) plus 1,254 subjects from 6 global collaborators. The sample metadata nearly always contained a de-identified subject ID, COVID-19 status, age in years and sex. Where available, HLA class I and class II types were taken from metadata supplied by the sample provider and were not determined by assay-based typing. Overall results and qualifications from the work: The quantity of clinical and demographic metadata differed by source and by participant and was supplied without curation.

TCRbeta CDR3 regions were amplified from genomic DNA using the immunoSEQ Assay, a bias-controlled multiplex PCR. The original pipeline was this. Within the assay, amplification of reference gene primers was used to estimate how many nucleated cells each sample contained. Sequence reads were collapsed and filtered to measure the absolute abundance of every unique TCRbeta CDR3 rearrangement. For each sample, productive Simpson clonality was calculated as the square root of Simpson's diversity index over productive rearrangements. In its TCRdb copy, this immuneACCESS table keeps in-frame sequences only and misses some clones. Where compared with another copy, unresolved V genes explain less than half of these, and the others have no known cause. That table gives V, J and clone size, and the DNA gave D and trimming. This sample is represented by about 210,000 clones; about four fifths of them were singletons. The ten largest clones capture more than 8.5% of the sample.

Enrolling through a virtual design, the prospective study's participants ranged in age from roughly 18 to 89 years and lived across roughly 24 United States geographic areas. In the prospective study, cohorts were assigned on the basis of participant-reported clinical history obtained from a screening survey and a study questionnaire. In the prospective study, whole blood, serum and a nasopharyngeal or oropharyngeal swab were collected from each participant by mobile phlebotomists. Over a 2-month period, participants in the prospective study had the option of providing additional blood draws and questionnaires. Prospective study blood samples were shipped either frozen or at room temperature before DNA extraction. Notes on this clone: Its binding antigen is unknown. It has no much larger one-base neighbor in the sample; base qualities were not kept.

The sample taken for sequencing was PBMCs or T cells enriched from blood (not recorded which). This TCR was recovered from a woman aged 45-65 years with acute COVID-19.

The bases are TGTGCCAGCAGCCTAGGACAGGGCGTCTACGAGCAGTACTTC. Its coded protein is CASSLGQGVYEQYF. The V and J genes are TRBV27 and TRBJ2-7; TRBD1 matches 8 bases in the middle. In the germline V gene (reference sequence), CDR1 corresponds to MNHEY and CDR2 to SMNVEV. Taken from cysteine to phenylalanine, the CDR3 has 14 residues. Only CDR3 DNA remains: 42 bases, in frame from the first base. V has 6 bases trimmed and J has 3 bases trimmed; junction bases matching no gene number 7.